This T cell receptor (beta chain) was obtained from a study of blood T cell repertoires in COVID-19. Participants had their cohort set by participant-reported clinical history. The CDR3 is 11 residues long. Germline V gives CDR1 MDHEN, CDR2 SYDVKM. Sequenced by immunoSEQ multiplex PCR; TCRdb stores in-frame clones only, minus some. This sample yields 300,000 to 400,000 clones, of which approximately 90% are seen a single time; approximately 0.96% belongs to the top ten. Of note for this clone: A read error may produce the germline difference seen at one junction end.

Sequencing was done on a sample of PBMCs or T cells enriched from blood (not recorded which). This receptor was taken from a woman aged 25 to 39 with acute COVID-19. The rearrangement uses TRBV28 and TRBJ2-7; TRBD1 aligns across 9 bases. The CDR3 bases are TGTGCCAGCAGTACCCTGGGACAGGGTTTCTTC. Protein: CASSTLGQGFF.